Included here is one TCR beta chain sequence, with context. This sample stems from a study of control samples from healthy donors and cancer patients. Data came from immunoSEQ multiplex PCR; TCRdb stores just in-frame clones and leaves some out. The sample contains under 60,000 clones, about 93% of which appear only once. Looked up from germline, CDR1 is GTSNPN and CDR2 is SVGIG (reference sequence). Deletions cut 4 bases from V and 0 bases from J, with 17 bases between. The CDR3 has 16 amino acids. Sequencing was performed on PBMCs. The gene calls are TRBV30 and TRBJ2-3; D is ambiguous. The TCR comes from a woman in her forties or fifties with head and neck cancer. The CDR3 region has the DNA TGTGCCTGGACCAAGGACCTTCTGCATAGCACAGATACGCAGTATTTT. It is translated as CAWTKDLLHSTDTQYF.